This T cell receptor (beta chain) comes out of a study of blood T cell repertoires in COVID-19. Across the study: The United States, Italy and Spain were the sources of the acute and convalescent COVID-19 samples.

CDR1 is MNHEY, CDR2 SVGEGT, per germline. Trimming cost V 3 bases and J 4 bases, with 16 bases left between them. CDR3 size: 15 residues. Sequencing used immunoSEQ multiplex PCR; TCRdb keeps in-frame clones, though not all of them. The sample includes 130,000 or so clones, about 89% of them seen just once. The TCR originated in a man aged 45-65 years with active or convalescent COVID-19. This chain connects TRBV6-2 or TRBV6-3 to TRBJ2-7, with D perhaps matching TRBD2 (6 bases). Specimen: peripheral blood. The CDR3, as DNA: TGTGCCAGCAGTTATTCCAGGGAGGAGGTTTACGAGCAGTACTTC. Encoded protein: CASSYSREEVYEQYF.